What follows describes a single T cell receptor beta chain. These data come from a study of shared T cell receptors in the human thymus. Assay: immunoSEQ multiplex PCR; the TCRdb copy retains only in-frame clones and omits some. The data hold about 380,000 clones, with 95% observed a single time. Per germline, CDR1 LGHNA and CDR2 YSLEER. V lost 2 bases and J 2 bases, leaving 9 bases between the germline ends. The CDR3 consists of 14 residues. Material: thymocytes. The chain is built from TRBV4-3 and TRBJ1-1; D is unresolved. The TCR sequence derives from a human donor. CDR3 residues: CASSQRTGNTEAFF. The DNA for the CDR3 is TGCGCCAGCAGCCAACGGACGGGAAACACTGAAGCTTTCTTT.